What follows are 27 T cell receptor beta chains derived from one specimen sequenced in a study of liver allograft versus peripheral blood T cells. Whole-study context: Graft-liver T cell receptor repertoires were compared against recipient peripheral blood repertoires.

TCRdb reprocessed the reads via MiXCR and lists one record per CDR3 protein. This repertoire shows about 16,000 distinct CDR3 sequences, 20% to 25% found once; its top ten account for roughly 12%. These receptors originate from a human patient who had a liver transplant. T cells may partly derive from the graft donor.

This rearrangement joins TRBV20-1 to TRBJ1-3; D unresolved. V gave up 3 bases and J gave up 4 bases, with 10 bases separating them. CDR1 is DFQATT, CDR2 SNEGSKA, per germline (reference sequence). This CDR3 spans 13 amino acids. DNA of the CDR3: TGCAGTGCTAGGTACCGGAGAGGAAACACCATATATTTT. Translation gives CSARYRRGNTIYF.

The rearrangement uses TRBV5-4 and TRBJ2-4, with D hard to call. CDR3 length: 15 amino acids. The germline V and J ends were trimmed by 0 bases and 0 bases, with 7 bases remaining between them. CDR1 and CDR2 from the germline V gene are SGHNT and YYREEE (reference sequence). The CDR3 DNA reads TGTGCCAGCAGCTTGGACAGCCTAGCCAAAAACATTCAGTACTTC. Amino acid sequence: CASSLDSLAKNIQYF.

At least ten counts were recorded for this clonotype. This sequence joins TRBV7-2 and TRBJ2-5; 9 bases are a match to TRBD1. CDR1 SGHTA and CDR2 FQGNSA come from the germline V gene. The V and J ends lost 6 bases and 4 bases, in that order; junction bases with no gene match: 9. The length of the CDR3 is 15 residues. CDR3 in DNA: TGTGCCAGCAGGCAAGACAGGGGGGCGGTAGAGACCCAGTACTTC. Translating gives CASRQDRGAVETQYF.

On this clonotype itself: A much larger clone differs from this one at a single base, so this may be a read error. V and J are TRBV27 and TRBJ2-7, with 8 bases fitting TRBD1. This CDR3 has 18 residues. Germline CDR1 MNHEY, CDR2 SMNVEV (reference sequence). V lost 5 bases, J lost 0 bases, and 15 bases stayed unmatched. This CDR3 is CASSPWTGYLRSSYEQYF. The CDR3, as DNA: TGTGCCAGCAGTCCATGGACAGGGTACCTCAGGAGCTCCTACGAGCAGTACTTC.

The chain carries TRBV7-2 and TRBJ2-2; no clear D. CDR3 size: 12 residues. The V and J ends lost 7 bases and 1 base respectively, with 4 bases between them. Germline CDR1 and CDR2: SGHTA and FQGNSA. CDR3 residues: CASTWNTGELFF. In DNA form, the CDR3 reads TGTGCCAGCACTTGGAACACCGGGGAGCTGTTTTTT.

This clonotype is labeled medium-sized (0.01 to 0.1%). The chain links TRBV19 to TRBJ2-3; 8 positions agree with TRBD1. The CDR3 consists of 14 residues. J gave up 3 bases and V 6 bases, and 5 bases lay outside the gene matches. Germline loops: CDR1 LNHDA, CDR2 SQIVND (reference sequence). The CDR3 nucleotides are TGTGCCAGTAGGCGGACAGGGCCGACAGATACGCAGTATTTT. Encoded protein: CASRRTGPTDTQYF. Filled out from reference TRBV19 and TRBJ2-3, the complete variable domain reads DGGITQSPKYLFRKEGQNVTLSCEQNLNHDAMYWYRQDPGQGLRLIYYSQIVNDFQKGDIAEGYSVSREKKESFPLTVTSAQKNPTAFYLCASRRTGPTDTQYFGPGTRLTVL.

This clonotype came up a few times. The gene calls are TRBV6-1 and TRBJ1-6, with D possibly TRBD1 on 5 matching bases. Trimming cost V 8 bases and J 7 bases, with 12 bases left between them. From germline, CDR1 is MNHNS and CDR2 SASEGT. The CDR3 is 13 amino acids. The CDR3 here is CASAGRENSPLHF. The CDR3 DNA is TGTGCCAGCGCAGGGAGGGAGAATTCACCCCTCCACTTT.

At least ten counts were recorded for this clonotype. The CDR3 DNA sequence: TGTGCCAGCAGTGACACGACAGGGGCACTAGGAGGCTACACCTTC. This codes for CASSDTTGALGGYTF. The chain carries TRBV6-2 or TRBV6-3 and TRBJ1-2; 8 bases map to TRBD1. Germline V gene data show CDR1 as MNHEY and CDR2 as SVGEGT. V gave up 5 bases and J gave up 8 bases; unmatched junction bases: 13. This CDR3 region has 15 residues.

The chain carries TRBV7-2 and TRBJ2-7, with D perhaps matching TRBD1 (5 bases). The germline V gene has CDR1 SGHTA and CDR2 FQGNSA. The CDR3 loop spans 16 amino acids. Trimming took 1 base from V and 1 from J, leaving 14 bases between them. CDR3 in amino acids: CASSLEGQVASYEQYF. In DNA, the CDR3 is TGTGCCAGCAGCTTAGAGGGGCAGGTTGCATCCTACGAGCAGTACTTC.

This clonotype has a handful of counts. J is TRBJ1-4 and V is TRBV28; D unclear. Trimming stripped 0 bases from V and 8 bases from J, with 7 bases between. The germline gives CDR1 MDHEN, CDR2 SYDVKM. This CDR3 region has 13 residues. CDR3 sequence: CASSLWSQEKLFF. The CDR3 bases are TGTGCCAGCAGTTTATGGTCTCAAGAAAAACTGTTTTTT.

Relative to its sample, this clonotype is medium-sized. The chain uses TRBV24-1 and TRBJ1-2; 12 bases agree with TRBD1. This CDR3 is 15 amino acids long. V trimming: 3 bases; J trimming: 6 bases; junction bases outside the gene matches: 4. The germline gives CDR1 KGHDR, CDR2 SFDVKD. CDR3 in amino acids: CATSDPGTGGDGYTF. CDR3 nucleotide sequence: TGTGCCACCAGTGATCCCGGGACAGGGGGCGATGGCTACACCTTC.

The chain joins TRBV9 to TRBJ2-5; 8 bases agree with TRBD1. In germline, CDR1 is SGDLS, CDR2 YYNGEE. This CDR3 has 14 residues. Trimming removed 4 bases from V and 1 base from J; junction bases left unmatched: 3. This chain's CDR3 is CASSFGQGQETQYF. In DNA, the CDR3 is TGTGCCAGCAGCTTCGGACAGGGCCAAGAGACCCAGTACTTC.

V gene TRBV6-5 combines with J gene TRBJ1-2; no firm D call. The CDR3 covers 15 residues. Trimming took off 5 bases at V and 0 bases at J, with 13 bases between the two ends. The V gene's germline CDR1 is MNHEY and CDR2 SVGAGI. As DNA, the CDR3 is TGTGCCAGCAGTGAATACGGTCTTTCTAACTATGGCTACACCTTC. Its translation is CASSEYGLSNYGYTF.

The sample holds a few counts of this clonotype. The V and J genes are TRBV7-9 and TRBJ2-3; D is perhaps TRBD1 (5 bases). With 1 base removed from V and 3 bases from J, the gap between germline ends came to 11 bases. Germline V gives CDR1 SEHNR, CDR2 FQNEAQ (reference sequence). This CDR3 has 15 amino acids. The CDR3 bases are TGTGCCAGCAGCTTAGTCTCCAGGGTAACAGATACGCAGTATTTT. This sequence encodes CASSLVSRVTDTQYF.

This clonotype was counted at least ten times. The chain employs TRBV10-3 and TRBJ1-2, with D possibly TRBD1 on 6 matching bases. CDR3 length: 15 residues. Trimming took 4 bases from V and 0 from J, leaving 12 bases between them. In germline, CDR1 is ENHRY, CDR2 SYGVKD. CDR3 nucleotide sequence: TGTGCCATCAGTGTGAGGGGGATAGCTAACTATGGCTACACCTTC. It is translated as CAISVRGIANYGYTF.

The rearrangement links TRBV7-9 to TRBJ2-1; D might be TRBD1 (6 bases). The CDR3 sequence is 12 residues long. Germline V gives CDR1 SEHNR, CDR2 FQNEAQ (reference sequence). The V end was cut by 3 bases, the J end by 11 bases, with 11 bases between. The CDR3 is CASSFGTPQQFF. The CDR3 DNA sequence: TGTGCCAGCAGCTTTGGGACACCTCAGCAGTTCTTC.

Comment on this clonotype: This could be a read error, since a much larger clone is one nucleotide away. V gene TRBV6-1 combines with J gene TRBJ2-1; TRBD1 matches at 9 bases. Germline V lookup: CDR1 MNHNS, CDR2 SASEGT. This CDR3 has 16 amino acids. Here the CDR3 reads CVSSPRRDRAFAEQFF. CDR3 DNA sequence: TGTGTCAGCAGCCCACGCCGGGACAGGGCCTTCGCTGAGCAGTTCTTC.

This clonotype showed up just a few times. The genes are TRBV7-9 and TRBJ1-1; tentatively, D is TRBD1 (6 bases). V lost 4 bases to trimming and J lost 3 bases, with 12 bases between them. The CDR3 totals 14 residues. CDR1 is SEHNR, CDR2 FQNEAQ, per germline (reference sequence). The CDR3 protein is CASSSWTDYTEAFF. The CDR3 DNA is TGTGCCAGCAGCTCCTGGACAGATTACACTGAAGCTTTCTTT.

Regarding this clonotype: This may be a read error, as it is one base from a much larger clone. The chain has TRBV6-2 or TRBV6-3 and TRBJ2-1; tentatively, D is TRBD2 (5 bases). The CDR3 runs to 16 residues. Trimming stripped 6 bases from V and 2 bases from J, with 17 bases between. Germline loops: CDR1 MNHEY, CDR2 SVGEGT. CDR3 protein: CASRPRGSSPYNEQFF. The CDR3 nucleotides are TGTGCCAGCAGACCTAGAGGGAGTTCTCCCTACAATGAGCAGTTCTTC.

This clonotype showed up many times. The chain uses TRBV7-2 and TRBJ2-1, with TRBD2 identical over 7 bases. The V segment lost 5 bases and the J segment 7 bases; nucleotides outside the gene matches: 11. The CDR3 is 15 residues long. Germline V gene sequence: CDR1 SGHTA, CDR2 FQGNSA. CDR3 region: CASSPGGAIVNEQFF. Written as DNA, the CDR3 is TGTGCCAGCAGCCCGGGGGGAGCGATAGTTAATGAGCAGTTCTTC.

This clonotype has more than one count but fewer than ten. V gene TRBV9 combines with J gene TRBJ2-1; no clear D gene. The CDR3 is 17 residues long. CDR1 and CDR2 (germline): SGDLS, YYNGEE. Trimming stripped 1 base from V and 3 bases from J, with 17 bases between. The DNA of the CDR3 is TGTGCCAGCAGCGTATCTGGCCAGCATCAAAACTACAATGAGCAGTTCTTC. Translated, it gives CASSVSGQHQNYNEQFF.

V is TRBV28 and J is TRBJ1-1; 12 bases are shared with TRBD1. CDR1 and CDR2 from the germline V gene are MDHEN and SYDVKM. This CDR3 has 16 residues. With 0 bases clipped from V and 4 bases from J, the junction kept 3 bases outside the gene matches. CDR3 amino acids: CASSLWGQGAGTEAFF. Here the CDR3 DNA reads TGTGCCAGCAGTTTATGGGGACAGGGGGCCGGCACTGAAGCTTTCTTT.

This clonotype was seen a few times. The chain is built from TRBV6-5 and TRBJ1-5; 10 bases are a match to TRBD1. The CDR3 length is 14 residues. Germline V CDR1 and CDR2: MNHEY, SVGAGI. V was clipped by 5 bases and J by 4 bases; unmatched bases: 2. The CDR3 coding sequence is TGTGCCAGCAGTCTGGACAGGGGGAATCAGCCCCAGCATTTT. Amino acids: CASSLDRGNQPQHF.

V gene TRBV30 combines with J gene TRBJ2-1, with D unresolved. The CDR3 is 14 amino acids. Germline V gene sequence: CDR1 GTSNPN, CDR2 SVGIG (reference sequence). Trimming took off 3 bases at V and 9 bases at J, with 18 bases between the two ends. CDR3 DNA: TGTGCCTGGAGAGGCGGAGCTGGAGCGCGTGAGCAGTTCTTC. Translation gives CAWRGGAGAREQFF.

By sample fraction, this clonotype is medium-sized. The J gene is TRBJ1-1, the V gene TRBV19, with no clear D. V lost 1 base and J lost 1, with 4 bases in between. The CDR3 spans 13 residues. CDR1 is LNHDA, CDR2 SQIVND, per germline (reference sequence). CDR3: CASSIAANTEAFF. The CDR3 DNA reads TGTGCCAGTAGTATAGCAGCGAACACTGAAGCTTTCTTT.

This clonotype has a count of ten or more. The rearrangement uses TRBV5-6 and TRBJ2-4, with 7 bases fitting TRBD1. This CDR3 comprises 14 residues. V shed 4 bases, J shed 8 bases, and the junction held 9 bases outside the gene matches. Germline loops: CDR1 SGHDT, CDR2 YYEEEE. CDR3 loop: CASSRLTGTDIQYF. The CDR3 DNA follows: TGTGCCAGCAGCCGCCTGACAGGGACGGACATTCAGTACTTC.

CDR3 residues: CASSFNTNSMNTEAFF. CDR3 in DNA: TGTGCCAGCAGCTTCAATACGAATTCCATGAACACTGAAGCTTTCTTT. The rearrangement uses TRBV5-5 and TRBJ1-1; D not resolved. V gave up 2 bases and J gave up 0 bases, with 14 bases separating them. This CDR3 spans 16 amino acids. Germline V gene data show CDR1 as SGHKS and CDR2 as YYEKEE (reference sequence).